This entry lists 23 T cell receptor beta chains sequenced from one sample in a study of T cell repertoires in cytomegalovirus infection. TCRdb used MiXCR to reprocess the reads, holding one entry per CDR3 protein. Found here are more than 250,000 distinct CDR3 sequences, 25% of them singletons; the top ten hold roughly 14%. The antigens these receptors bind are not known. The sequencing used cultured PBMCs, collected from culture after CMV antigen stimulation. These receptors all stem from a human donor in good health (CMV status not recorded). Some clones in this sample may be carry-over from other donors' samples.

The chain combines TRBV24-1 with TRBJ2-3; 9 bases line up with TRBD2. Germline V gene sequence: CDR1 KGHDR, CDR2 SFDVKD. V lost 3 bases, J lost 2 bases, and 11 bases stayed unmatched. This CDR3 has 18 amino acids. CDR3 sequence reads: CATSDGYTSGRNTDTQYF. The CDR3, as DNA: TGTGCCACCAGTGATGGCTACACAAGCGGGAGGAACACAGATACGCAGTATTTT.

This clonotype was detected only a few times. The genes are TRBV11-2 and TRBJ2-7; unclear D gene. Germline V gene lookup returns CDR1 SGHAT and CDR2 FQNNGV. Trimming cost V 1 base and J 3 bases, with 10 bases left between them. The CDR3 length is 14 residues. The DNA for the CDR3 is TGTGCCAGCAGCTTAGTTCTGGCTGACTACGAGCAGTACGTC. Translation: CASSLVLADYEQYV.

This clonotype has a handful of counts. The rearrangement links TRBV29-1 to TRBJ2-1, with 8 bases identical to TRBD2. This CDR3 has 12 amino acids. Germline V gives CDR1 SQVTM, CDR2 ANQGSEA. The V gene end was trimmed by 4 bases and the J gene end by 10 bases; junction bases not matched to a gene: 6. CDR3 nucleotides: TGCAGCGTTGGAGCGGGAGCAGGGGAGCAGTTCTTC. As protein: CSVGAGAGEQFF.

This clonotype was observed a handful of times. DNA of the CDR3: TGTGCCAGCAGTCTTCGACCGGGACAGCAGAATTCACCCCTCCACTTT. It is translated as CASSLRPGQQNSPLHF. This chain joins TRBV6-1 and TRBJ1-6, with 7 bases aligning to TRBD1. The CDR3 has 16 residues. Looked up from germline, CDR1 is MNHNS and CDR2 is SASEGT. The V segment lost 5 bases and the J segment 7 bases; nucleotides outside the gene matches: 11.

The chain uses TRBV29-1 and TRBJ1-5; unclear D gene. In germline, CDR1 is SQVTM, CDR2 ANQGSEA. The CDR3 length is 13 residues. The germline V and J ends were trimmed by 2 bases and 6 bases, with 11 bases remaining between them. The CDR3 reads CSVEPGMGQPQHF. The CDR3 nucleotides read TGCAGCGTTGAACCGGGGATGGGTCAGCCCCAGCATTTT.

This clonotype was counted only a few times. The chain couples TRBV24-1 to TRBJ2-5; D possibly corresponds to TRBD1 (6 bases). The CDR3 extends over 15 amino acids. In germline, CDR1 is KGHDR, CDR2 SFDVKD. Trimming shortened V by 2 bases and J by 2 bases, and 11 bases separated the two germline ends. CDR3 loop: CATSDWGTNQETQYF. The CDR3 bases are TGTGCCACCAGTGATTGGGGGACAAATCAAGAGACCCAGTACTTC.

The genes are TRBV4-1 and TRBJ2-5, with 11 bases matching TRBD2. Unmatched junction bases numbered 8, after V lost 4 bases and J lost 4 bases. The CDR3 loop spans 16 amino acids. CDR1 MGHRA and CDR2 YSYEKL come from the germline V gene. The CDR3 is CASSLELAGGPETQYF. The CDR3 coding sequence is TGCGCCAGCAGCCTGGAGTTAGCGGGAGGGCCAGAGACCCAGTACTTC.

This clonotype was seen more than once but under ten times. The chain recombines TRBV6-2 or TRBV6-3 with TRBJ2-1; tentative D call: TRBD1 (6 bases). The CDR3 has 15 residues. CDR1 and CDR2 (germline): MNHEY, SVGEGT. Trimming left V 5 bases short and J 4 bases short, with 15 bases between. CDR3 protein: CASSLDSQVYNEQFF. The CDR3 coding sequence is TGTGCCAGCAGTCTGGACAGCCAAGTATACAATGAGCAGTTCTTC.

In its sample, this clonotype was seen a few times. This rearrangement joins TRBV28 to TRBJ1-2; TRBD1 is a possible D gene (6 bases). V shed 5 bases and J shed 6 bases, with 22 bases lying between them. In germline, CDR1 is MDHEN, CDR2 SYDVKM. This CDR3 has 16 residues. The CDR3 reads CASSPRPGGGFDGYTF. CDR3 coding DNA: TGTGCCAGCAGTCCCCGTCCTGGAGGGGGGTTTGATGGCTACACCTTC.

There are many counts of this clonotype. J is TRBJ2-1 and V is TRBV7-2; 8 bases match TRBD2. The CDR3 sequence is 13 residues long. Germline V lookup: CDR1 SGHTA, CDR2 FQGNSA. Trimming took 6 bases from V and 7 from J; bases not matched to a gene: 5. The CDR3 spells CASRSSGRNEQFF. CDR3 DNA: TGTGCCAGCAGGTCTAGCGGGCGTAATGAGCAGTTCTTC.

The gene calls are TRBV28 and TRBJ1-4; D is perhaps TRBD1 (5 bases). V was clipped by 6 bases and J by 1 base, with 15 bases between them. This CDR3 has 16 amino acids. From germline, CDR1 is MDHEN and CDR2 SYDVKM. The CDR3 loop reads CASRNGVGGTNEKLFF. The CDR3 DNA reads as TGTGCCAGCAGAAACGGTGTGGGGGGAACTAATGAAAAACTGTTTTTT.

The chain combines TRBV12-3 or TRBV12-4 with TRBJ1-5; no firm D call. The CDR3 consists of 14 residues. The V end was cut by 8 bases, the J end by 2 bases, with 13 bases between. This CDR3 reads CASGLRDGNQPQHF. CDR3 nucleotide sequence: TGTGCCAGCGGATTAAGGGATGGCAATCAGCCCCAGCATTTT.

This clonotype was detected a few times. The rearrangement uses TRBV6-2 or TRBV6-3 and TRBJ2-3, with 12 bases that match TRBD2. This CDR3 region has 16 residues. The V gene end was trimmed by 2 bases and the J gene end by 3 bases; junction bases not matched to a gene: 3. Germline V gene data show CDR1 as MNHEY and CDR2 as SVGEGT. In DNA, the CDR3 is TGTGCCAGCAGTTACCCAGGACTAGCGGGGACAGATACGCAGTATTTT. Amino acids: CASSYPGLAGTDTQYF.

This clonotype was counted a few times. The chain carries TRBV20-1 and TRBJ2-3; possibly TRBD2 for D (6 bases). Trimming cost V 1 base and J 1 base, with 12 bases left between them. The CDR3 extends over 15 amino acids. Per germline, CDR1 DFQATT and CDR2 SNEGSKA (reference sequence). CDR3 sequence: CSARVREYGTDTQYF. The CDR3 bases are TGCAGTGCTAGAGTTCGGGAGTATGGCACAGATACGCAGTATTTT.

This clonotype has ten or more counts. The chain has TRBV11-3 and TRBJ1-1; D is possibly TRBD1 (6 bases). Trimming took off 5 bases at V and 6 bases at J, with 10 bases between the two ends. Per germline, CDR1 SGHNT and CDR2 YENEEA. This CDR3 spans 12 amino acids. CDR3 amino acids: CASSDRQAEAFF. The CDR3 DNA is TGTGCCAGCAGCGACCGACAGGCTGAAGCTTTCTTT.

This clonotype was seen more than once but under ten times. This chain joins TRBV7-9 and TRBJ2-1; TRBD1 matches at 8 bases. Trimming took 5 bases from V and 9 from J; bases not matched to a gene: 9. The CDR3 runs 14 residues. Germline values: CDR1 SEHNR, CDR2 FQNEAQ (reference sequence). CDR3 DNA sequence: TGTGCCAGCAGCCGCCTTAGACAGGGGTTTGAGCAGTTCTTC. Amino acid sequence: CASSRLRQGFEQFF.

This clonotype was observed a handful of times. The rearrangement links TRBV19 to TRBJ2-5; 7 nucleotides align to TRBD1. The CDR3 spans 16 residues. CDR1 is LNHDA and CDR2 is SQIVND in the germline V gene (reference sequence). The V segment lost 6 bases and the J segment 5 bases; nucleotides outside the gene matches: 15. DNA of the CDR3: TGTGCCAGTAGGGCCACCGGGACAGTTGCATCGGAGACCCAGTACTTC. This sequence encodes CASRATGTVASETQYF.

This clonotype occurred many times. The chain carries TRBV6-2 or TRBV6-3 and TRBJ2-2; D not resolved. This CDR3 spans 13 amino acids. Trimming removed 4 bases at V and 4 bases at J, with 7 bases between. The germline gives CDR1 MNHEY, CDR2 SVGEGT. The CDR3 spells CASSSVSTGELFF. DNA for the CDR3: TGTGCCAGCAGTTCAGTGTCCACCGGGGAGCTGTTTTTT.

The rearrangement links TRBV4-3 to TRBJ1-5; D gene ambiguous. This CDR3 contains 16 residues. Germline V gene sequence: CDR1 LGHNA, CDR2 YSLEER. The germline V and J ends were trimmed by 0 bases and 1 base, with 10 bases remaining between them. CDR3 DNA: TGCGCCAGCAGCCAAGATTTGGGCAGGAGCAATCAGCCCCAGCATTTT. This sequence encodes CASSQDLGRSNQPQHF.

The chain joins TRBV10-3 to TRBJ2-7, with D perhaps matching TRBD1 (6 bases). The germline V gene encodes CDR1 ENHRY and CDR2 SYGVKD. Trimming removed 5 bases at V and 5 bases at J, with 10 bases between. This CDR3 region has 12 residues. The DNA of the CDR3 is TGTGCCATCAGTAGACAGGCTGACGAGCAGTACTTC. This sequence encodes CAISRQADEQYF.

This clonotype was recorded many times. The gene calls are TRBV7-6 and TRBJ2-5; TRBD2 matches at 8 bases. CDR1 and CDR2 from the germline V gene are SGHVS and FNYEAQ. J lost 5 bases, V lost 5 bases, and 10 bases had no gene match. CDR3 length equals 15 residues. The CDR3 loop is CASSPGAGRAETQYF. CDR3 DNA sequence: TGTGCCAGCAGCCCCGGGGCCGGGAGGGCGGAGACCCAGTACTTC.

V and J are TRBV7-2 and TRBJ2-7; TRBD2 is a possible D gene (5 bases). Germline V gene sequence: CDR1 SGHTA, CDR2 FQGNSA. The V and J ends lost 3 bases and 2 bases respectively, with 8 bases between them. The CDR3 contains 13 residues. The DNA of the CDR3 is TGTGCCAGCAGCTTCGGACTGACCTACGAGCAGTACGTC. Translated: CASSFGLTYEQYV.

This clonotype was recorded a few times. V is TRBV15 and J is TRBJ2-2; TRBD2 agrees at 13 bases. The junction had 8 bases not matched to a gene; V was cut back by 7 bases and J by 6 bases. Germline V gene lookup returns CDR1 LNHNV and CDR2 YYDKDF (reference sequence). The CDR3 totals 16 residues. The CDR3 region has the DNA TGTGCCACCAAGTTATGGACTAGCGGGAGTGCCGGGGAGCTGTTTTTT. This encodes CATKLWTSGSAGELFF.